The present entry profiles one T cell receptor (beta chain) with its context. The antigen remains undetermined. These data are taken from a study of cytotoxic CD8 clonotypes in ibrutinib-treated CLL. General observations from the study: Baseline-level clonality went beyond age-matched healthy donors and moved in step with circulating CD8+ T-cell counts.

Generated by immunoSEQ multiplex PCR, the TCRdb table keeps only in-frame clones and is missing some. Of about 72,000 clones listed, more than 70% are singletons. The CDR3 is made up of 19 amino acids. V lost 2 bases, J lost 1 base, and 13 bases stayed unmatched. Germline loops: CDR1 SGHKS, CDR2 YYEKEE (reference sequence). V usage is TRBV5-5 and J usage is TRBJ2-3; 10 bases agree with TRBD2. This specimen was PBMCs, taken at disease progression, from a patient treated with ibrutinib. This clonotype was obtained from a human donor with chronic lymphocytic leukemia. Written as DNA, the CDR3 is TGTGCCAGCAGCTTTGGAGGTTGGACTAGCGGAAGGCGCACAGATACGCAGTATTTT. Amino acids: CASSFGGWTSGRRTDTQYF.